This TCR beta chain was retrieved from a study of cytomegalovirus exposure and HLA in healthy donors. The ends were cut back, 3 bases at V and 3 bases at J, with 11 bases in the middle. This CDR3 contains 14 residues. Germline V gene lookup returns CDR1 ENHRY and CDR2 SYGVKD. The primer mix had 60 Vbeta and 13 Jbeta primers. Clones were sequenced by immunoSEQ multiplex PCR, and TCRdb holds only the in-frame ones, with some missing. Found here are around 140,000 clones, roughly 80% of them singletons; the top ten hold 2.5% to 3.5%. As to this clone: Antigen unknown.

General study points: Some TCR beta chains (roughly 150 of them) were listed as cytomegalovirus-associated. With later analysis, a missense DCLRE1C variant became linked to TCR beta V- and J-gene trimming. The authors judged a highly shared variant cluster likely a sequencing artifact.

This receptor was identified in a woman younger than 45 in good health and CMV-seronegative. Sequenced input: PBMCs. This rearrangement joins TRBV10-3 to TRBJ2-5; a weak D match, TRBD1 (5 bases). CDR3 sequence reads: CAISDYSTEETQYF. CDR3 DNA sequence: TGTGCCATCAGTGATTATTCGACAGAAGAGACCCAGTACTTC.